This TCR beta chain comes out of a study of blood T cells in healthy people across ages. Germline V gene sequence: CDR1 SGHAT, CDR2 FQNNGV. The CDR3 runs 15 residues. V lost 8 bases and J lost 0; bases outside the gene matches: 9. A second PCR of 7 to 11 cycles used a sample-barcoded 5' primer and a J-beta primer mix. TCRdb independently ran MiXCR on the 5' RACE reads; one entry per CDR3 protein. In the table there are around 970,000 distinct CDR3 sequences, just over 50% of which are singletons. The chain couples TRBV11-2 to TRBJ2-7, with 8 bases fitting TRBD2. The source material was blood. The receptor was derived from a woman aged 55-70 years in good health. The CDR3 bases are TGTGCCAGCGAGGATACGGGGGGGACCTCCTACGAGCAGTACTTC. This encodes CASEDTGGTSYEQYF.